This T cell receptor (beta chain) was captured in a study of T cell responses to AZD1222 COVID-19 vaccine. This clone appeared once. Its antigen is undetermined. Per germline, CDR1 SGHTA and CDR2 FQGNSA. The V end lost 5 bases, the J end lost 2 bases, and 16 bases lay between the germline ends. The CDR3 runs to 17 residues. The study pooled second doses at about 4 or about 12 weeks. Study-wide points: Within unmutated variant regions lay the reported targets of nearly half of spike-specific TCRs. The study identified only a handful of AZD1222 recipients as seropositive at baseline. Sampled repertoires all dated from after the peak T cell response.

Here immunoSEQ multiplex PCR was the method, and the copy in TCRdb shows in-frame clones only, minus some. The sample includes nearly 90,000 clones, approximately 89% of them seen just once. The sequence derives from an adult who received the AZD1222 COVID-19 vaccine. The chain joins TRBV7-2 to TRBJ2-6; the D gene is possibly TRBD1 (5 bases). The sequencing here drew on peripheral blood, taken 28 days after the second AZD1222 dose. For the CDR3, the DNA is TGTGCCAGCAGCACAAACTCAGGGCGCACTGGGGCCAACGTCCTGACTTTC. Its translation: CASSTNSGRTGANVLTF.